Sequencing of this TCR beta chain was carried out in a study of T cells in tuberculosis. This table comes from immunoSEQ multiplex PCR, and its TCRdb copy is limited to in-frame clones, with some not included. The table lists 40,000 to 50,000 clones, roughly 96% of them singletons. This clone appeared a single time. This receptor was obtained from a donor aged 10-30 years with latent tuberculosis or without tuberculosis infection. The sequenced sample was PBMCs.

The CDR3 protein is CASSYQTGIGFSGANVLTF. The CDR3 bases are TGTGCCAGCAGCTACCAAACAGGGATCGGTTTCTCCGGGGCCAACGTCCTGACTTTC. The chain carries TRBV7-6 and TRBJ2-6, with D possibly matching TRBD1 (6 bases). In germline, CDR1 is SGHVS, CDR2 FNYEAQ. The germline V and J ends were trimmed by 4 bases and 4 bases, with 23 bases remaining between them. This CDR3 spans 19 amino acids.